This TCR beta chain was captured by sequencing in a study of T cell responses to AZD1222 COVID-19 vaccine. The CDR3 contains 15 residues. J lost 2 bases, V lost 5 bases, and 2 bases had no gene match. Germline V CDR1 and CDR2: SGHTA, FQGNSA. Method: immunoSEQ multiplex PCR; TCRdb's copy keeps in-frame clones and lacks some. This table has about 130,000 clones, just over 85% appearing once. This receptor was identified in an adult in good health. The chain is built from TRBV7-2 and TRBJ2-7, with 14 bases that match TRBD2. The input for sequencing was peripheral blood, taken on day 0 of MenACWY control vaccination. CDR3 loop: CASSRTSGRTYEQYF. The CDR3, as DNA: TGTGCCAGCAGCCGGACTAGCGGGAGGACCTACGAGCAGTACTTC.